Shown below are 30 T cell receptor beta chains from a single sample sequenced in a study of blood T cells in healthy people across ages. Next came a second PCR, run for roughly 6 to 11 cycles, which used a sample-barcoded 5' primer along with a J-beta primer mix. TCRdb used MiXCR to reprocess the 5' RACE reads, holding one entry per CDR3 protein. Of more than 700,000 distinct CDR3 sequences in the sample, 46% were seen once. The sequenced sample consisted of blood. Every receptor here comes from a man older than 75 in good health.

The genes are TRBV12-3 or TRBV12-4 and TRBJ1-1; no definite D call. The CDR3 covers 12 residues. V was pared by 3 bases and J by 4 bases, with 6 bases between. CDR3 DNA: TGTGCCAGCAGTTTGTGGCCCACTGAAGCTTTCTTT. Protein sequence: CASSLWPTEAFF.

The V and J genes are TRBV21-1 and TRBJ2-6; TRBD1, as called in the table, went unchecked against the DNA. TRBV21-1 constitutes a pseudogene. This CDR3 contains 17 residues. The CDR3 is CASGLGTKGSGANVLTF. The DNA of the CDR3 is TGTGCCAGCGGGCTTGGGACCAAGGGGTCTGGGGCCAACGTCCTGACTTTC.

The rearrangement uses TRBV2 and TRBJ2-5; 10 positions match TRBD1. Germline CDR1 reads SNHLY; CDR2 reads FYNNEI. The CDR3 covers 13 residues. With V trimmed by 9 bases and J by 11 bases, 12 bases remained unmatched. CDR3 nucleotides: TGTGCCAGTAGACAGGGGGCCTTGAGGGAGCAGTACTTC. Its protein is CASRQGALREQYF. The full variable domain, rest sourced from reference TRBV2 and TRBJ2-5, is EPEVTQTPSHQVTQMGQEVILRCVPISNHLYFYWYRQILGQKVEFLVSFYNNEISEKSEIFDDQFSVERPDGSNFTLKIRSTKLEDSAMYFCASRQGALREQYFGPGTRLLVL.

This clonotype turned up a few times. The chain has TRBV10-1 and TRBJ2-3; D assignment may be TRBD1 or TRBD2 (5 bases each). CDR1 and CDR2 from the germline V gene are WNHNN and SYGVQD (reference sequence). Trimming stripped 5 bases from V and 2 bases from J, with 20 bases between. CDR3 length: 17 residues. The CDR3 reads CASSSGPGTGLTDTQYF. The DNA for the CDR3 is TGCGCCAGCAGTTCGGGACCAGGAACGGGCCTCACAGATACGCAGTATTTT.

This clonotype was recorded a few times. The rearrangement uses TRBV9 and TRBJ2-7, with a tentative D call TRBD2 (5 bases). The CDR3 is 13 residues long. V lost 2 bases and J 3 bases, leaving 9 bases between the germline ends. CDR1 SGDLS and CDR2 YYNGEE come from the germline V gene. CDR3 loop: CASSVQADYEQYF. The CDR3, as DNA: TGTGCCAGCAGCGTCCAAGCGGACTACGAGCAGTACTTC.

The DNA of the CDR3 is TGCAGTGCGACACTAGCGGGAGGCGACAATGAGCAGTTCTTC. The encoded protein is CSATLAGGDNEQFF. The rearrangement links TRBV20-1 to TRBJ2-1; TRBD2 matches 12 bases. Trimming took 6 bases from V and 5 from J; bases not matched to a gene: 5. The CDR3 extends over 14 amino acids. Germline CDR1 reads DFQATT; CDR2 reads SNEGSKA (reference sequence).

The CDR3 nucleotides are TGTGCCAGCAGCTACGGGAGGGGCTCCTACAATGAGCAGTTCTTC. The encoded protein is CASSYGRGSYNEQFF. The rearrangement uses TRBV5-4 and TRBJ2-1, with TRBD2 identical over 8 bases. Germline CDR1 SGHNT, CDR2 YYREEE (reference sequence). V lost 3 bases, J lost 0 bases, and 2 bases stayed unmatched. The CDR3 extends over 15 amino acids.

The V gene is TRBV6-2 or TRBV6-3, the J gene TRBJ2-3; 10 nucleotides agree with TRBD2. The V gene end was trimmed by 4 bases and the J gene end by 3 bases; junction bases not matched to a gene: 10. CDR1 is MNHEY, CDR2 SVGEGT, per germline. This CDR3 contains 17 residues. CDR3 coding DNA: TGTGCCAGCAGTTCGGCTAGCGGGAGTGGAAGGACAGATACGCAGTATTTT. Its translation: CASSSASGSGRTDTQYF.

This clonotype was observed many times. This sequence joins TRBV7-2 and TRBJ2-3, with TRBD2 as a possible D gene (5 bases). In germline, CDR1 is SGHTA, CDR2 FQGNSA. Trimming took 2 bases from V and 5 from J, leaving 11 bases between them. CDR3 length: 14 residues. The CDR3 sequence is CASSLSLAVDTQYF. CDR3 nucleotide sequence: TGTGCCAGCAGCTTATCTCTAGCCGTAGATACGCAGTATTTT. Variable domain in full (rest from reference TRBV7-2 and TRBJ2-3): GAGVSQSPSNKVTEKGKDVELRCDPISGHTALYWYRQSLGQGLEFLIYFQGNSAPDKSGLPSDRFSAERTGGSVSTLTIQRTQQEDSAVYLCASSLSLAVDTQYFGPGTRLTVL.

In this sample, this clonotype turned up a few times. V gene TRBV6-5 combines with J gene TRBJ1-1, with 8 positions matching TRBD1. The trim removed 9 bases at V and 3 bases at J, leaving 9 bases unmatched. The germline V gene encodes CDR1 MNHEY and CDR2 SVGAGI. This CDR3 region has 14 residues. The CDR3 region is CASRPDRGYTEAFF. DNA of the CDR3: TGTGCCAGTAGACCTGACAGGGGTTACACTGAAGCTTTCTTT.

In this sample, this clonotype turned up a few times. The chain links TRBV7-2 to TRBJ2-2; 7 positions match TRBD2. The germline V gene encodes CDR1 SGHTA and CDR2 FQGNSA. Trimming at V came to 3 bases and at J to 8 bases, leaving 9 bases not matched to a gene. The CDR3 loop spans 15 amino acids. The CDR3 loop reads CASSLAGALVGELFF. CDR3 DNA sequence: TGTGCCAGCAGCTTGGCGGGAGCCCTAGTTGGGGAGCTGTTTTTT.

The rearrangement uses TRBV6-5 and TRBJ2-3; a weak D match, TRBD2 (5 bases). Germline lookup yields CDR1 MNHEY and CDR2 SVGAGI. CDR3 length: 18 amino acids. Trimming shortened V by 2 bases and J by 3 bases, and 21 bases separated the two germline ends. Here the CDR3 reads CASSYQRSRGPQTDTQYF. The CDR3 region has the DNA TGTGCCAGCAGTTACCAGAGGTCCCGGGGTCCCCAGACAGATACGCAGTATTTT.

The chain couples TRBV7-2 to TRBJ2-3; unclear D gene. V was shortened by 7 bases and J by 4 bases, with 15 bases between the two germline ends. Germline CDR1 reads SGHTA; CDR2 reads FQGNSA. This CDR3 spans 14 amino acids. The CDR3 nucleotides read TGTGCCAGCACCTTGGAAAGCGTCTCAGATACGCAGTATTTT. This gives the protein CASTLESVSDTQYF. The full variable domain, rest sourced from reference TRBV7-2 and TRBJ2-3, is GAGVSQSPSNKVTEKGKDVELRCDPISGHTALYWYRQSLGQGLEFLIYFQGNSAPDKSGLPSDRFSAERTGGSVSTLTIQRTQQEDSAVYLCASTLESVSDTQYFGPGTRLTVL.

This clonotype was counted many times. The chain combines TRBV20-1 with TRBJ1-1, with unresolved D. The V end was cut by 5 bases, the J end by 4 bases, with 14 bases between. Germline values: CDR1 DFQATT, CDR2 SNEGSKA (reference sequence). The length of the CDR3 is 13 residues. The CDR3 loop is CSAVDRSVTEAFF. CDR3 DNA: TGCAGTGCTGTGGATCGGAGTGTCACTGAAGCTTTCTTT.

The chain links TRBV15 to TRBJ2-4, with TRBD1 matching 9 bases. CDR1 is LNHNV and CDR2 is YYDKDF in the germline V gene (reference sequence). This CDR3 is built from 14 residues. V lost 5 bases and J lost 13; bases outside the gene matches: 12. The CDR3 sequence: CATSGRTGDREQYF. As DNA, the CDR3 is TGTGCCACCAGCGGAAGGACAGGGGACCGTGAGCAGTACTTC.

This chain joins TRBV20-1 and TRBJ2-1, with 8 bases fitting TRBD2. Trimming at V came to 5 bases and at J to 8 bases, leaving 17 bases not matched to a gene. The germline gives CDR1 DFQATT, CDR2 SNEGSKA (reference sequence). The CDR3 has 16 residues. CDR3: CSAEDRQRAGVDEQFF. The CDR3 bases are TGCAGTGCTGAAGACAGGCAACGAGCGGGAGTCGATGAGCAGTTCTTC.

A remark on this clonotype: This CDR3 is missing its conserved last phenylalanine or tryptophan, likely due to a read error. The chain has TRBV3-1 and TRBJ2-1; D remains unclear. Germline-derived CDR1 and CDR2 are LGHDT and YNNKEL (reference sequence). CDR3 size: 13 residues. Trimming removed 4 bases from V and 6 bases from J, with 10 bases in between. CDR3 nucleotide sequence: TGTGCCAGCAGCCGCGCCGCAGCCAATGAGCAGTTCTTA. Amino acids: CASSRAAANEQFL.

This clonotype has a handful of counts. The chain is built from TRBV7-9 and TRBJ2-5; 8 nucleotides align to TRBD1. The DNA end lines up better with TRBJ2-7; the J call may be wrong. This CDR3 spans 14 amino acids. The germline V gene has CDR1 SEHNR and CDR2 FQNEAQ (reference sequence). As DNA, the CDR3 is TGTGCCAGCAGCTTAGGGACAGGGCGCGACGAGCAGTACTTC. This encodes CASSLGTGRDEQYF.

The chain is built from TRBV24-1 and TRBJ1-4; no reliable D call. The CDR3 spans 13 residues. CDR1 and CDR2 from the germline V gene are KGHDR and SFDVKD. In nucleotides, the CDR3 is TGTGCGACTTCTCGGACGGCAAATGAAAAACTGTTTTTT. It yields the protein CATSRTANEKLFF.

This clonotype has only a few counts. Here the CDR3 DNA reads TGCAGCGTTAGAACCAGGATCTCTAATGAAAAACTGTTTTTT. Its translation: CSVRTRISNEKLFF. V gene TRBV29-1 combines with J gene TRBJ1-4, with D unresolved. Germline-derived CDR1 and CDR2 are SQVTM and ANQGSEA. The CDR3 is 14 amino acids. Trimming stripped 5 bases from V and 3 bases from J, with 13 bases between.

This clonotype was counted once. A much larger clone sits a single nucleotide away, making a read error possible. CDR3 in DNA: TGCGCCAGCAGCCTCGGACTAGCGGGAGACGTGATGGAGACCCAGTTCTTC. Encoded protein: CASSLGLAGDVMETQFF. V usage is TRBV5-1 and J usage is TRBJ2-1; 13 bases are shared with TRBD2. Germline V gene sequence: CDR1 SGHRS, CDR2 YFSETQ. This CDR3 has 17 amino acids. With 4 bases clipped from V and 13 bases from J, the junction kept 17 bases outside the gene matches.

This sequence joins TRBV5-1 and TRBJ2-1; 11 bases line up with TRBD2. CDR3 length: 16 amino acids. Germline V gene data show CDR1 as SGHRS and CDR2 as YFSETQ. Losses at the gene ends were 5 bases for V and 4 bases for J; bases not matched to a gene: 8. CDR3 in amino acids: CASRGSGRAEYNEQFF. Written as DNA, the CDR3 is TGCGCCAGCAGGGGTAGCGGGAGGGCCGAGTACAATGAGCAGTTCTTC.

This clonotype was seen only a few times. In nucleotides, the CDR3 is TGCAGCGTTGAAGACGACAGGGCTTACGAGCAGTACTTC. This sequence encodes CSVEDDRAYEQYF. The chain recombines TRBV29-1 with TRBJ2-7; 7 positions match TRBD1. The CDR3 consists of 13 residues. After removal of 0 bases from V and 4 bases from J, the junction contained 3 bases not matched to a gene. Germline CDR1 is SQVTM and CDR2 is ANQGSEA.

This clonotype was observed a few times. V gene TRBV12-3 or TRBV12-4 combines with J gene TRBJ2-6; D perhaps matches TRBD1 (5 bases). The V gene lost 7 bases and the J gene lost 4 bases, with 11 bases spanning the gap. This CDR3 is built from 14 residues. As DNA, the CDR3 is TGTGCCAGCACCCTAGGGGCAGGGGCCAACGTCCTGACTTTC. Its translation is CASTLGAGANVLTF.

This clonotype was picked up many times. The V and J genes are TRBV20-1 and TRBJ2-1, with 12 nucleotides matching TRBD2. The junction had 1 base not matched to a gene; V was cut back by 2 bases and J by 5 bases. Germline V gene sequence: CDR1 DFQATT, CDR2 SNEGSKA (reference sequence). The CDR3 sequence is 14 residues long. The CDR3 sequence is CSARPSGRDNEQFF. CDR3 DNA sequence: TGCAGTGCTAGACCTAGCGGGAGGGACAATGAGCAGTTCTTC.

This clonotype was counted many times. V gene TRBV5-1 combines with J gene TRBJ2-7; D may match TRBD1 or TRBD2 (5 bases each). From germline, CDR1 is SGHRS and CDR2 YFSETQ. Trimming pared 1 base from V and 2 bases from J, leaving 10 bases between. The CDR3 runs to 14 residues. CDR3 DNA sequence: TGCGCCAGCAGCTTGTCGGGGCCTCCCTACGAGCAGTACTTC. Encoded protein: CASSLSGPPYEQYF. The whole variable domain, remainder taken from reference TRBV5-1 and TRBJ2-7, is KAGVTQTPRYLIKTRGQQVTLSCSPISGHRSVSWYQQTPGQGLQFLFEYFSETQRNKGNFPGRFSGRQFSNSRSEMNVSTLELGDSALYLCASSLSGPPYEQYFGPGTRLTVT.

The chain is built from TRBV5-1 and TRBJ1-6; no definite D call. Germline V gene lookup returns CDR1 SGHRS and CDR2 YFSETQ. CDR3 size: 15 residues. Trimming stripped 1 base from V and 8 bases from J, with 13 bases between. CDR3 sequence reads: CASSLLRAGDSPLHF. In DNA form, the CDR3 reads TGCGCCAGCAGCTTGCTGCGGGCTGGTGATTCACCCCTCCACTTT.

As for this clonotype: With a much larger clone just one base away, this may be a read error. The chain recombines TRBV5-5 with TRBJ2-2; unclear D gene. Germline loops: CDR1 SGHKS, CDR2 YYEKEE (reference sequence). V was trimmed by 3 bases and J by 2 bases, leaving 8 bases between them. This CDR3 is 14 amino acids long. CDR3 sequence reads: CASSSVLNTGELFF. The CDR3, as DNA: TGTGCCAGCAGCTCGGTGCTAAACACCGGGGAGCTGTTTTTT.

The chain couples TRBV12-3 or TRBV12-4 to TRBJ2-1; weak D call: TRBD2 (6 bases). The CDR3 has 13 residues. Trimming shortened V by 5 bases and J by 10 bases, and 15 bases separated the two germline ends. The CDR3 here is CASSRDSDSEQFF. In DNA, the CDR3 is TGTGCCAGCAGTCGGGACTCCGACAGCGAGCAGTTCTTC.

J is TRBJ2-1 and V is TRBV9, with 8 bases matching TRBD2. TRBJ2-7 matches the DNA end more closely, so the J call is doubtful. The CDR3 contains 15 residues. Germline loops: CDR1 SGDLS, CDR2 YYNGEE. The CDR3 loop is CASSQSGGGYNEQYF. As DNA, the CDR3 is TGTGCCAGCAGTCAGAGCGGGGGAGGTTACAATGAGCAGTACTTC.